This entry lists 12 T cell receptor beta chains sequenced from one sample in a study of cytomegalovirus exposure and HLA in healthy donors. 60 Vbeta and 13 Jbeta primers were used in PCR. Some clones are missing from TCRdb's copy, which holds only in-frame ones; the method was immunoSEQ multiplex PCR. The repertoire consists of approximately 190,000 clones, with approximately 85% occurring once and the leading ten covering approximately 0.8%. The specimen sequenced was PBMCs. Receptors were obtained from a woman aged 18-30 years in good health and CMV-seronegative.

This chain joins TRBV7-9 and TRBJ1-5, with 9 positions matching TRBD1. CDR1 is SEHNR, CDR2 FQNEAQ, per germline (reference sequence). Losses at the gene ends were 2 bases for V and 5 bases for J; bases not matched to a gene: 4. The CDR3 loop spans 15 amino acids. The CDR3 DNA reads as TGTGCCAGCAGCTTAACAGGGGGCCGATATCAGCCCCAGCATTTT. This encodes CASSLTGGRYQPQHF.

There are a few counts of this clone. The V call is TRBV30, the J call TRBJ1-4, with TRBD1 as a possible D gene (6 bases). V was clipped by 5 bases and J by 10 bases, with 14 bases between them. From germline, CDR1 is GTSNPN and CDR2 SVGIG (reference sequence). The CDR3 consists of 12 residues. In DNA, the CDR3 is TGTGCCTGGGAACGACAGGAAAGAAAACTGTTTTTT. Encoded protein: CAWERQERKLFF. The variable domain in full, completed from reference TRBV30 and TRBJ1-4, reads SQTIHQWPATLVQPVGSPLSLECTVEGTSNPNLYWYRQAAGRGLQLLFYSVGIGQISSEVPQNLSASRPQDRQFILSSKKLLLSDSGFYLCAWERQERKLFFGSGTQLSVL.

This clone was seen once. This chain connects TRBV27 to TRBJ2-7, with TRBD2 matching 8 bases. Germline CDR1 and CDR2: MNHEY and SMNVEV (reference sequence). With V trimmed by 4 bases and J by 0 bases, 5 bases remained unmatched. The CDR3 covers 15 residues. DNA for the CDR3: TGTGCCAGCAGTTACTCGGGAGGGCCCTCCTACGAGCAGTACTTC. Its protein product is CASSYSGGPSYEQYF.

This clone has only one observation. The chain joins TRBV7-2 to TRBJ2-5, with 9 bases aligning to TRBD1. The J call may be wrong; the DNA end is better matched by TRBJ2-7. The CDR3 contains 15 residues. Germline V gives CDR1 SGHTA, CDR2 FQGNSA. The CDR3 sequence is CASSLVGTGIYEQYF. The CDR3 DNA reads TGTGCCAGCAGCTTAGTCGGGACAGGGATCTACGAGCAGTACTTC.

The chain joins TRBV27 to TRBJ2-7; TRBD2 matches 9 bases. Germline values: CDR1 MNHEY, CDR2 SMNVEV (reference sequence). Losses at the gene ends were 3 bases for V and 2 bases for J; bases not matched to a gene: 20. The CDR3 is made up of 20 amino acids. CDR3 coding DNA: TGTGCCAGCAGTTTCAGGGCGGTTGGGGCCCTGACTAGCGGCACCTACGAGCAGTACTTC. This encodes CASSFRAVGALTSGTYEQYF.

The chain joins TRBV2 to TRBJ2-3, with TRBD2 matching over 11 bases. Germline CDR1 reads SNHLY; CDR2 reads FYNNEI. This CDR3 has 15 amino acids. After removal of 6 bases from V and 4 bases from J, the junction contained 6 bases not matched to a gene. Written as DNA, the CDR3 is TGTGCCAGCAGCGAACTAGCGGGAGCACCAGATACGCAGTATTTT. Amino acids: CASSELAGAPDTQYF.

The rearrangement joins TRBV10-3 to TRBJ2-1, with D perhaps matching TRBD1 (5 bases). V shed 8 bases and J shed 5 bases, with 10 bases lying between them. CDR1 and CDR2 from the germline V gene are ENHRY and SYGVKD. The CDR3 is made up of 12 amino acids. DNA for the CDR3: TGTGCCATCCCAGGGCAGGACAATGAGCAGTTCTTC. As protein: CAIPGQDNEQFF.

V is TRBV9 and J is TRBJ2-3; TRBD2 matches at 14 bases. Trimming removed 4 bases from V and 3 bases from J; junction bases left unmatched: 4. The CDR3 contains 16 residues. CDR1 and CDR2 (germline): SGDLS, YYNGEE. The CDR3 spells CASSLRTSGRTDTQYF. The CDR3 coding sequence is TGTGCCAGCAGCTTAAGGACTAGCGGGAGGACAGATACGCAGTATTTT.

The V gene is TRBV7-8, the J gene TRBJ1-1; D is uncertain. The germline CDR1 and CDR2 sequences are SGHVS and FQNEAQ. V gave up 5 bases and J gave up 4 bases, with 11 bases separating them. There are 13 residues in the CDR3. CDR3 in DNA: TGTGCCAGCAGCCCCCTAAGTAGCACTGAAGCTTTCTTT. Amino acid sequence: CASSPLSSTEAFF.

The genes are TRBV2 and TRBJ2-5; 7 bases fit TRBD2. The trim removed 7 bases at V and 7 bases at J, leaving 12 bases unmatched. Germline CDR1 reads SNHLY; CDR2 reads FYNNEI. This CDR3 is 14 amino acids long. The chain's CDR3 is CASMLRGGLTTQYF. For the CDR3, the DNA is TGTGCCAGCATGCTCCGCGGGGGACTTACGACCCAGTACTTC. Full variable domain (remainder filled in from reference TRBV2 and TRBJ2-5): EPEVTQTPSHQVTQMGQEVILRCVPISNHLYFYWYRQILGQKVEFLVSFYNNEISEKSEIFDDQFSVERPDGSNFTLKIRSTKLEDSAMYFCASMLRGGLTTQYFGPGTRLLVL.

CDR3 amino acids: CASSLAGGFYNEQFF. The CDR3 nucleotides are TGTGCCAGCAGCTTAGCGGGGGGGTTCTACAATGAGCAGTTCTTC. The V gene is TRBV7-9, the J gene TRBJ2-1; 7 bases line up with TRBD2. The V gene's germline CDR1 is SEHNR and CDR2 FQNEAQ (reference sequence). This CDR3 is built from 15 residues. Germline trimming cut 0 bases from V and 3 bases from J; bases unmatched to any gene: 2.

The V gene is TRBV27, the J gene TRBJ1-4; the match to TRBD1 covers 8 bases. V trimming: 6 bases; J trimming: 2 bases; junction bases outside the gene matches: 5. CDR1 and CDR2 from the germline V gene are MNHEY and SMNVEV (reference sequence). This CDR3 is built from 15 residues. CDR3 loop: CASRRTGLTNEKLFF. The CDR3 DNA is TGTGCCAGCAGGCGGACAGGGTTGACTAATGAAAAACTGTTTTTT.